This TCR beta chain was profiled in a study of blood T cell repertoires in COVID-19. For the study at large: Some COVID-19 samples were acute and others convalescent; all came from the United States, Italy and Spain. PBMCs, B-cell-depleted T cells, or T cells provided the cDNA or gDNA that made up the material.

This study enrolled people aged 18 to 89 from approximately 25 US geographic areas. Measured with immunoSEQ multiplex PCR; TCRdb has only the in-frame clones, and not every one. Among 150,000 to 200,000 clones listed, around 82% were seen once. The germline V gene encodes CDR1 SGHAT and CDR2 FQNNGV. The V segment lost 1 base and the J segment 0 bases; nucleotides outside the gene matches: 3. CDR3 length equals 16 residues. The specimen was PBMCs or T cells enriched from blood (not recorded which). The TCR was taken from a woman in her 50s with acute COVID-19. The chain combines TRBV11-2 with TRBJ1-3, with 7 bases lining up with TRBD1. CDR3 nucleotides: TGTGCCAGCAGCTTAGCGACAGGGCGCTCTGGAAACACCATATATTTT. Translation gives CASSLATGRSGNTIYF. The full variable domain, its missing parts supplied by reference TRBV11-2 and TRBJ1-3, is EAGVAQSPRYKIIEKRQSVAFWCNPISGHATLYWYQQILGQGPKLLIQFQNNGVVDDSQLPKDRFSAERLKGVDSTLKIQPAKLEDSAVYLCASSLATGRSGNTIYFGEGSWLTVV.